Listed below are T cell receptor beta chains from one sample, sequenced in a study of cytomegalovirus exposure and HLA in healthy donors. Assay used: immunoSEQ multiplex PCR; TCRdb lists only in-frame clones, some missing. The sample yields around 60,000 clones, around 68% seen once. Sequenced sample: PBMCs. Source of these receptors: a man aged 50 to 60 in good health and CMV-seropositive. Both conserved end residues are part of each CDR3. D genes are given only for firm matches. Clone sizes are given selectively: once, few, many, or a class where the clone is expanded.

TRBJ2-7	TRBV1	NA	NA	TGCACCAGCAGCCAAAGAGCGGGAGGCGAGCAGTACTTC	CTSSQRAGGEQYF
TRBJ1-4	TRBV28	NA	NA	TGTGCCAGCAGGATCGACAGCTCTCCTAAACTGTTTTTT	CASRIDSSPKLFF
TRBJ2-5	TRBV29-1	NA	TRBD1	TGCAGCGTTGGACAGGGTTTACGGGAGACCCAGTACTTC	CSVGQGLRETQYF
TRBJ2-1	TRBV30	few	NA	TGTGCCTCCGGGAAGGCGGGCTCCTACAATGAGCAGTTCTTC	CASGKAGSYNEQFF
TRBJ1-1	TRBV30	NA	NA	TGTGCCTGGAGTACCCCAAAGCGGGGGGAGTTGAACACTGAAGCTTTCTTT	CAWSTPKRGELNTEAFF
TRBJ1-1	TRBV15	NA	NA	TGTGCCACCAGCAGAGATGGGCTCAAGAACACTGAAGCTTTCTTT	CATSRDGLKNTEAFF
TRBJ1-4	TRBV6-5	few	NA	TGTGCCAGCAGTTACGCGCTCAGGGGTGAAAAACTGTTTTTT	CASSYALRGEKLFF
TRBJ2-3	TRBV15	once	TRBD1	TGTGCCACCAGCAGTTATGCTGGGACAGGGGGCACAGATACGCAGTATTTT	CATSSYAGTGGTDTQYF
TRBJ1-1	TRBV6-1	few	NA	TGTGCCAGCACCGAAGGGCTGTTTGGGGCTGCTGAAGCTTTCTTT	CASTEGLFGAAEAFF
TRBJ1-6	TRBV10-1	few	TRBD1	TGCGCCAGCCGACAGGGGGTGGTTAGTAATTCACCCCTCCACTTT	CASRQGVVSNSPLHF
TRBJ1-2	TRBV6-5	NA	NA	TGTGCCAGCAGCAATCCTCGCCAGGGGAACTATGGCTACACCTTC	CASSNPRQGNYGYTF
TRBJ2-2	TRBV7-8	NA	NA	TGTGCCAGCAGCTCCAGACAGGCCCAAGCGAACACCGGGGAGCTGTTTTTT	CASSSRQAQANTGELFF
TRBJ1-1	TRBV7-3	NA	NA	TGTGCCAGCAGCTTTACCGGGAACACTGAAGCTTTCTTT	CASSFTGNTEAFF
TRBJ2-1	TRBV27	NA	TRBD2	TGTGCCAGCAGTTTATTGATTAGCGGGAGGGCGGGTGAGCAGTTCTTC	CASSLLISGRAGEQFF
TRBJ1-3	TRBV27	once	NA	TGTGCCAGCAGTCATACAGGGTTGGGAAACACCATATATTTT	CASSHTGLGNTIYF
TRBJ2-7	TRBV28	NA	NA	TGTGCCAGCACTTCCCCCGTCGGGACTTCAAGCTCCTACGAGCAGTACTTC	CASTSPVGTSSSYEQYF
TRBJ2-5	TRBV9	NA	TRBD2	TGTGCCAGCAGCAAAAGCGGGGGGGCAGAGGGGGAGACCCAGTACTTC	CASSKSGGAEGETQYF
TRBJ2-1	TRBV7-6	NA	NA	TGTGCCAGCAGAAGAGAAACCGGGTTGAGTGAGCAGTTCTTC	CASRRETGLSEQFF
TRBJ1-2	TRBV7-2	few	TRBD1	TGTGCCAGCAGCCCCCGAGGAGGGGGCGTTCAAACCTATGGCTACACCTTC	CASSPRGGGVQTYGYTF
TRBJ2-7	TRBV7-9	NA	TRBD1	TGTGCCAGCAGCAAAGGACAGGGGTCCTACGAGCAGTACTTC	CASSKGQGSYEQYF
TRBJ2-7	TRBV27	NA	TRBD1	TGTGCCAGCAGTTCCTTGGGACAGGGTTTGAACGAGCAGTACTTC	CASSSLGQGLNEQYF
TRBJ2-4	TRBV5-4	NA	TRBD1	TGTGCCAGCAGCTTGGTCGTAAGGACAGGAGAAAACATTCAGTACTTC	CASSLVVRTGENIQYF
TRBJ1-3	TRBV5-4	few	NA	TGTGCCAGCAGCCCGCGGTACGGAAACACCATATATTTT	CASSPRYGNTIYF
TRBJ2-7	TRBV7-6	NA	NA	TGTGCCAGCAGCTTAGGAGACTCGTACGAGCAGTACTTC	CASSLGDSYEQYF